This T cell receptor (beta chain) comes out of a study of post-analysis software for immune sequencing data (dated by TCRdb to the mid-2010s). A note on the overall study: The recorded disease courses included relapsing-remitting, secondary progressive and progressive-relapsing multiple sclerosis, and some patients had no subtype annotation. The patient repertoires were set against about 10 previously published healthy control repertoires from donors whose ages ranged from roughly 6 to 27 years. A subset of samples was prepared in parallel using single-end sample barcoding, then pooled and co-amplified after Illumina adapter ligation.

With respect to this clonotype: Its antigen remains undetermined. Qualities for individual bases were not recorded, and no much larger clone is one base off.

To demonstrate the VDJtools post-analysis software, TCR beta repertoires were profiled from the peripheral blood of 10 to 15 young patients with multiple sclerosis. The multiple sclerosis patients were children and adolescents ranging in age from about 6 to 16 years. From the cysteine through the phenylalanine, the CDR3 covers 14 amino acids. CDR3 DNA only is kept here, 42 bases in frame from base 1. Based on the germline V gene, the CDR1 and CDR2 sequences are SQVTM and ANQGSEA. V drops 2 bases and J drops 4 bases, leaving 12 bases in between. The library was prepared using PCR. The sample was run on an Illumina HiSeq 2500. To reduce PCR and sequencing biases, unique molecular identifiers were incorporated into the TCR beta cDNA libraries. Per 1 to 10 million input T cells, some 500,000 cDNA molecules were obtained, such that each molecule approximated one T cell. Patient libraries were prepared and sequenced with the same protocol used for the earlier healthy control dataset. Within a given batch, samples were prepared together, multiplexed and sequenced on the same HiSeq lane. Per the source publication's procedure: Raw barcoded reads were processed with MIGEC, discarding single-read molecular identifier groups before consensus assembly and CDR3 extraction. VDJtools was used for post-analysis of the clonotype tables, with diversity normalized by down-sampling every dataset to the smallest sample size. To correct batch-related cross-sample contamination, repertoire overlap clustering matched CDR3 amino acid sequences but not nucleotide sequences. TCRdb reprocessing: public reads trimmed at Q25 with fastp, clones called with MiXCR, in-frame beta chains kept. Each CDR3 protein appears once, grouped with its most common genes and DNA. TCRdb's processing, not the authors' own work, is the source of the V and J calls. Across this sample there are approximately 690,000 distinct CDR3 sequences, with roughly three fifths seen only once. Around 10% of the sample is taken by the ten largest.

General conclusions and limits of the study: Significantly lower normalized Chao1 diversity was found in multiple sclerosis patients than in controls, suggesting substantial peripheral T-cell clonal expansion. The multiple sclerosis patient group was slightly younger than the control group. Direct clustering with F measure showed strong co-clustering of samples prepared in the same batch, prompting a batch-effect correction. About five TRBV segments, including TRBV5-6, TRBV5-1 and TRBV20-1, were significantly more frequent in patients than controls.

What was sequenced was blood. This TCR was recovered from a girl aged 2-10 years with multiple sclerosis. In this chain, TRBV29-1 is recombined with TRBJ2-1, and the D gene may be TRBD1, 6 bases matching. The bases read TGCAGCGTTGAATGGACAGTTTCTTACAATGAGCAGTTCTTC. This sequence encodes CSVEWTVSYNEQFF.